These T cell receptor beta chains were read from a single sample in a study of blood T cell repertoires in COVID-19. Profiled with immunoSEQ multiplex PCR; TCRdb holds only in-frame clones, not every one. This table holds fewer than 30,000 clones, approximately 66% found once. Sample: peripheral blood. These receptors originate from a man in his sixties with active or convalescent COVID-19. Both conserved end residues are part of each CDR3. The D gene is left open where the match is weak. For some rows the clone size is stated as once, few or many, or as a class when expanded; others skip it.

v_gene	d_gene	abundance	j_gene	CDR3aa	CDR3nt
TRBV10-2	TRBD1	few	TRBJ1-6	CASRDSSYNSPLHF	TGCGCCAGCCGGGACAGTTCTTATAATTCACCCCTCCACTTT
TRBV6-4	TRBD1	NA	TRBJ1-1	CASSATGGAMNTEAFF	TGTGCCAGCAGCGCGACAGGGGGAGCCATGAACACTGAAGCTTTCTTT
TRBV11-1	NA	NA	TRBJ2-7	CASSPKSGGLTYEQYF	TGTGCCAGCAGCCCCAAAAGTGGGGGGTTAACCTACGAGCAGTACTTC
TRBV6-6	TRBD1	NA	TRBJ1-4	CAIRQGISRKLFF	TGTGCCATTCGACAGGGAATCTCACGAAAACTGTTTTTT
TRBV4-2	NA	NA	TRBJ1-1	CASSQDNIGRGAAFF	TGTGCCAGCAGCCAAGATAATATTGGACGGGGGGCAGCTTTCTTT
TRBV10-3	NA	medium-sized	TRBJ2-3	CAIRGAVSTDTQYF	TGTGCCATCAGGGGGGCAGTAAGCACAGATACGCAGTATTTT
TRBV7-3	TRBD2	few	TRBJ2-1	CASSFGTSGRRRGNEQFF	TGTGCCAGCAGCTTCGGGACTAGCGGGAGACGAAGGGGAAATGAGCAGTTCTTC
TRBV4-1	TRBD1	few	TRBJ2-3	CASSQATGYADTQYF	TGCGCCAGCAGCCAAGCGACAGGGTACGCAGATACGCAGTATTTT
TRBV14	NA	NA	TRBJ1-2	CASSQVGGWSYGYTF	TGTGCCAGCAGCCAAGTTGGAGGGTGGAGCTATGGCTACACCTTC
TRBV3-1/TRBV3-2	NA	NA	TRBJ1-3	CASSRGRDTIYF	TGTGCCAGCAGCCGGGGCCGGGACACCATATATTTT
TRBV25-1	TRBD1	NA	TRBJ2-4	CASSEMGQGLNIQYF	TGTGCCAGCAGTGAAATGGGACAGGGGCTAAACATTCAGTACTTC
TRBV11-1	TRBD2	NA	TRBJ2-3	CASSLALAGGSHTADTQYF	TGTGCCAGCAGCTTAGCTCTAGCGGGAGGCTCACACACAGCAGATACGCAGTATTTT
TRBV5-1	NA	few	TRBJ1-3	CASSTQAQGGNTIYF	TGCGCCAGCAGCACCCAAGCTCAGGGAGGAAACACCATATATTTT
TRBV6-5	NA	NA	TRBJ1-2	CASKDGGYGYTF	TGTGCCAGCAAGGACGGAGGATATGGCTACACCTTC